This TCR beta chain appears in the sequencing data of a study of blood T cell repertoires in COVID-19. Study context: Both acute and convalescent COVID-19 samples were obtained from the United States, Italy and Spain.

Data came from immunoSEQ multiplex PCR; TCRdb stores just in-frame clones and leaves some out. The sample gives a few hundred thousand clones, 70% to 90% of which show up once; more than 4% is in the top ten. Sequenced: PBMCs or T cells enriched from blood (not recorded which). The receptor was derived from a woman between 25 and 40 years old who had recovered from COVID-19.

This chain's CDR3 is CASRAGTGGVYEQYF. The CDR3 bases are TGTGCCAGCAGAGCTGGGACAGGGGGCGTCTACGAGCAGTACTTC. The J gene is TRBJ2-7, the V gene TRBV6-5; TRBD1 agrees at 12 bases. V dropped 6 bases and J dropped 3; count of bases not matched to a gene: 6. The V gene's germline CDR1 is MNHEY and CDR2 SVGAGI. The CDR3 has 15 residues.